A single sample is the source of the 15 T cell receptor beta chains below, sequenced in a study of T cell responses to AZD1222 COVID-19 vaccine. Measured with immunoSEQ multiplex PCR; TCRdb has only the in-frame clones, and not every one. The table shows approximately 190,000 clones, with 87% occurring only once. This material consisted of peripheral blood, taken on day 0 of MenACWY control vaccination. The receptor source for this set is an adult in good health.

The chain combines TRBV6-5 with TRBJ1-2; 8 bases are a match to TRBD1. The CDR3 is 12 residues long. Germline V gives CDR1 MNHEY, CDR2 SVGAGI. V gave up 7 bases and J gave up 8 bases; unmatched junction bases: 6. Here the CDR3 reads CASTQGARGYTF. DNA of the CDR3: TGTGCCAGCACCCAGGGGGCGCGAGGCTACACCTTC.

This clone was counted only a few times. V gene TRBV7-8 combines with J gene TRBJ1-5, with D perhaps matching TRBD1 (6 bases). The ends were cut back, 5 bases at V and 7 bases at J, with 18 bases in the middle. Germline-derived CDR1 and CDR2 are SGHVS and FQNEAQ. CDR3 length equals 15 residues. The CDR3 nucleotides read TGTGCCAGCAGCCAGGCCGGGGGGCTATACCAGCCCCAGCATTTT. Amino acids: CASSQAGGLYQPQHF. The whole variable domain, remainder taken from reference TRBV7-8 and TRBJ1-5, is GAGVSQSPRYKVAKRGQDVALRCDPISGHVSLFWYQQALGQGPEFLTYFQNEAQLDKSGLPSDRFFAERPEGSVSTLKIQRTQQEDSAVYLCASSQAGGLYQPQHFGDGTRLSIL.

This chain connects TRBV12-3 or TRBV12-4 to TRBJ2-7; D gene uncertain. The CDR3 totals 12 residues. The ends were cut back, 6 bases at V and 6 bases at J, with 12 bases in the middle. CDR3 loop: CASSLRSREQYF. The CDR3, as DNA: TGTGCCAGCAGCTTAAGGAGTCGCGAGCAGTACTTC.

J is TRBJ1-2 and V is TRBV29-1; no clear D. The germline V gene has CDR1 SQVTM and CDR2 ANQGSEA. There are 12 residues in the CDR3. Trimming removed 4 bases at V and 6 bases at J, with 12 bases between. The CDR3: CSVVGGMDGYTF. The CDR3 nucleotides read TGCAGCGTTGTGGGAGGGATGGATGGCTACACCTTC.

The chain has TRBV7-2 and TRBJ2-5, with 11 bases that match TRBD2. The germline V gene encodes CDR1 SGHTA and CDR2 FQGNSA. V was pared by 5 bases and J by 2 bases, with 4 bases of the junction left unmatched. This CDR3 has 15 amino acids. The CDR3 loop is CASSARLAGQETQYF. The CDR3 coding sequence is TGTGCCAGCAGCGCTCGACTAGCGGGGCAAGAGACCCAGTACTTC.

The chain recombines TRBV30 with TRBJ2-3; 11 nucleotides align to TRBD1. This CDR3 spans 15 amino acids. V trimming: 5 bases; J trimming: 6 bases; junction bases outside the gene matches: 10. Germline V CDR1 and CDR2: GTSNPN, SVGIG (reference sequence). The CDR3, as DNA: TGTGCCTGGTATGCGGGACAGGGGGTTGCCGATACGCAGTATTTT. It specifies CAWYAGQGVADTQYF.

J is TRBJ2-3 and V is TRBV5-8; D assignment may be TRBD1 or TRBD2 (6 bases each). CDR1 and CDR2 (germline): SGHTS, YDEGEE. CDR3 length: 11 residues. With 2 bases removed from V and 12 bases from J, the gap between germline ends came to 10 bases. CDR3: CASSLGGTQYF. In DNA, the CDR3 is TGTGCCAGCAGCTTAGGGGGGACACAGTATTTT.

This clone appeared a single time. The CDR3 loop is CASSYSGLRRPDTQYF. In nucleotides, the CDR3 is TGTGCCAGCAGTTACTCGGGGCTGCGCCGTCCGGATACGCAGTATTTT. The V call is TRBV6-5, the J call TRBJ2-3; perhaps TRBD1 as D (5 bases). The germline V and J ends were trimmed by 0 bases and 6 bases, with 16 bases remaining between them. CDR3 length: 16 amino acids. The germline V gene has CDR1 MNHEY and CDR2 SVGAGI.

This chain links TRBV3-1 (or the pseudogene TRBV3-2) with TRBJ2-1; 7 bases line up with TRBD2. V was pared by 4 bases and J by 4 bases, with 7 bases of the junction left unmatched. Germline lookup yields CDR1 LGHDT and CDR2 YNNKEL (reference sequence). The CDR3 is 15 amino acids. CDR3 residues: CASSPGLGAYNEQFF. DNA for the CDR3: TGTGCCAGCAGCCCCGGACTAGGTGCGTACAATGAGCAGTTCTTC.

The chain has TRBV28 and TRBJ2-4; TRBD1 aligns across 7 bases. V shed 1 base and J 5 bases; nucleotides not matched to a gene: 8. The CDR3 has 16 amino acids. From germline, CDR1 is MDHEN and CDR2 SYDVKM. For the CDR3, the DNA is TGTGCCAGCAGTTTATTCGAGGGGGCATCGCAAAACATTCAGTACTTC. Translated: CASSLFEGASQNIQYF. The variable domain in full, with the rest retrieved from reference TRBV28 and TRBJ2-4, is DVKVTQSSRYLVKRTGEKVFLECVQDMDHENMFWYRQDPGLGLRLIYFSYDVKMKEKGDIPEGYSVSREKKERFSLILESASTNQTSMYLCASSLFEGASQNIQYFGAGTRLSVL.

The chain employs TRBV9 and TRBJ2-1, with D possibly matching TRBD2 (6 bases). V was shortened by 0 bases and J by 6 bases, with 10 bases between the two germline ends. The CDR3 totals 14 residues. The V gene's germline CDR1 is SGDLS and CDR2 YYNGEE. The CDR3 sequence: CASSVAASANEQFF. In DNA, the CDR3 is TGTGCCAGCAGCGTAGCGGCTAGCGCCAATGAGCAGTTCTTC.

The gene calls are TRBV6-5 and TRBJ2-7; D may be TRBD1 or TRBD2 (5 bases each). The length of the CDR3 is 15 residues. V lost 6 bases and J 5 bases, leaving 20 bases between the germline ends. Per germline, CDR1 MNHEY and CDR2 SVGAGI. The CDR3 here is CASSLTHGDRNEQYF. CDR3 in DNA: TGTGCCAGCAGCTTAACTCATGGGGACCGAAACGAGCAGTACTTC.

The CDR3, as DNA: TGTGCCAGCTCACCGCCGGGCACAGGGTACACCGGGGAGCTGTTTTTT. It yields the protein CASSPPGTGYTGELFF. The chain joins TRBV18 to TRBJ2-2, with D tentatively TRBD1 (6 bases). Looked up from germline, CDR1 is KGHSH and CDR2 is LQKENI. The CDR3 totals 16 residues. V was clipped by 3 bases and J by 3 bases, with 14 bases between them.

Only one count was recorded for this clone. The chain combines TRBV6-1 with TRBJ2-1; the match to TRBD2 covers 10 bases. The CDR3 is 16 residues long. J lost 5 bases, V lost 6 bases, and 10 bases had no gene match. CDR1 MNHNS and CDR2 SASEGT come from the germline V gene. CDR3: CASRELAGSRDNEQFF. CDR3 DNA: TGTGCCAGCAGAGAACTAGCGGGGTCCCGGGACAATGAGCAGTTCTTC.

The J gene is TRBJ2-1, the V gene TRBV11-2; no definite D call. Germline V gene lookup returns CDR1 SGHAT and CDR2 FQNNGV. Trimming left V 5 bases short and J 4 bases short, with 15 bases between. This CDR3 contains 15 residues. The CDR3 region has the DNA TGTGCCAGCAGCGGGCTTCAAGGCCCTTACAATGAGCAGTTCTTC. Translating it yields CASSGLQGPYNEQFF.